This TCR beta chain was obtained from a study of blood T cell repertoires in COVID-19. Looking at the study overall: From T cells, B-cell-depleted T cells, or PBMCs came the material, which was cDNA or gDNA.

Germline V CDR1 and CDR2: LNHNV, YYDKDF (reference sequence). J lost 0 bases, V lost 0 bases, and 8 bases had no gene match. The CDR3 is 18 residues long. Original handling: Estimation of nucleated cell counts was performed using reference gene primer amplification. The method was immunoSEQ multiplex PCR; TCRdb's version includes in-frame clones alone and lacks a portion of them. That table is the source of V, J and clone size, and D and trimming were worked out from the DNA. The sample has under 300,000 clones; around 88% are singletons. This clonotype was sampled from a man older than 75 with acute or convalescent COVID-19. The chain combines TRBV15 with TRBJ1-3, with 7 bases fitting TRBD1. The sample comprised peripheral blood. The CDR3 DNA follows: TGTGCCACCAGCAGAGAGCGAGGGGGCACCTCCTCTGGAAACACCATATATTTT. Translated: CATSRERGGTSSGNTIYF. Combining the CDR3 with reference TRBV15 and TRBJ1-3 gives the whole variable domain DAMVIQNPRYQVTQFGKPVTLSCSQTLNHNVMYWYQQKSSQAPKLLFHYYDKDFNNEADTPDNFQSRRPNTSFCFLDIRSPGLGDTAMYLCATSRERGGTSSGNTIYFGEGSWLTVV.